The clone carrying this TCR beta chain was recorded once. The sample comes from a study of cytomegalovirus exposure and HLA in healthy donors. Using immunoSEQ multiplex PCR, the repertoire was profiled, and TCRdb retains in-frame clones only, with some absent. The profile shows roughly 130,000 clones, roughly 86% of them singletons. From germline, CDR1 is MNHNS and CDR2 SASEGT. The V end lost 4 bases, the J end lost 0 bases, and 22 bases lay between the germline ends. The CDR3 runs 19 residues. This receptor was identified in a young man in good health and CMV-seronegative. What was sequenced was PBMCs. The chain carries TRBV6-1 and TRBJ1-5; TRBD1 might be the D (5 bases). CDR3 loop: CASSVVRGLLIYSNQPQHF. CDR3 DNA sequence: TGTGCCAGCAGTGTAGTAAGGGGCCTACTAATTTATAGCAATCAGCCCCAGCATTTT.